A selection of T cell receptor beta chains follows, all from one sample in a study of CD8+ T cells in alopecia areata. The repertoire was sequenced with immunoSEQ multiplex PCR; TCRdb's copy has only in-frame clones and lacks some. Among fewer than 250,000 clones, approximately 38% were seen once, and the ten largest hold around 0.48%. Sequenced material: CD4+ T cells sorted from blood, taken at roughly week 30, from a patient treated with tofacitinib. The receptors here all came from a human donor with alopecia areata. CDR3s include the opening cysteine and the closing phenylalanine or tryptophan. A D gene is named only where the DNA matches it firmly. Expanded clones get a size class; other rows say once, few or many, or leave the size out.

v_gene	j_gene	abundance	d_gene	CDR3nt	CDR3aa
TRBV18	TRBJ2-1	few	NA	TGTGCCAGCTCACCCGGGACATTTGAAACAGAGCAGTTCTTC	CASSPGTFETEQFF
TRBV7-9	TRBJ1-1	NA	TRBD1	TGTGCCAGCAGCCCCCGACAGGGTCCTGAAGCTTTCTTT	CASSPRQGPEAFF
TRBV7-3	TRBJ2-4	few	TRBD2	TGTGCCAGCAGCTTAAGAAATAGCGGGGGGCCCGCTATCAAAAACATTCAGTACTTC	CASSLRNSGGPAIKNIQYF
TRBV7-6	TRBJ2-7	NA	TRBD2	TGTGCCAGCAGCTCGAAGCGGGAGACCGAGCAGTACTTC	CASSSKRETEQYF
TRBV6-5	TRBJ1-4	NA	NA	TGTGCCAGCACCCAGACAGGTCGGAGTGAAAAACTGTTTTTT	CASTQTGRSEKLFF
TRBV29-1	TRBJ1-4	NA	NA	TGCAGCGTTTCCCCTAGGGGGGCTGTTGGTGAAAAACTGTTTTTT	CSVSPRGAVGEKLFF
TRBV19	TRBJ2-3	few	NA	TGTGCCAGTGCGGCAGGGGAGCGTGTATCGTTTACAGATACGCAGTATTTT	CASAAGERVSFTDTQYF
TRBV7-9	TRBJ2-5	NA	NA	TGTGCCAGCAGCTTAGATGTTGGACAGAAAGAGACCCAGTACTTC	CASSLDVGQKETQYF
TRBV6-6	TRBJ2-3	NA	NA	TGTGCCAGCAGTTACGGGACGACCGGAGATACGCAGTATTTT	CASSYGTTGDTQYF
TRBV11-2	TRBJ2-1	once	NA	TGTGCCAGCAGCTTCGGAGTGGGCAATGAGCAGTTCTTC	CASSFGVGNEQFF
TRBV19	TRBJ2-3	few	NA	TGTGCCAGTACCCGCGGGGCGGGGCCCGGAGATACGCAGTATTTT	CASTRGAGPGDTQYF
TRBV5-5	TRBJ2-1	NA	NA	TGTGCCAGCAGCTCAACGGGAGAGCAGTTCTTC	CASSSTGEQFF
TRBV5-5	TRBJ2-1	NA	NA	TGTGCCAGCAGCATAGATGGAACGTTAGCCTACAATGAGCAGTTCTTC	CASSIDGTLAYNEQFF
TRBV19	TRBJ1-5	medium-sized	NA	TGTGCCAGTAGCCCAGGACCAATACAGCCCCAGCATTTT	CASSPGPIQPQHF
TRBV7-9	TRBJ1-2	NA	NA	TGTGCCAGCACGCCCCGAGCAGCTAACTATGGCTACACCTTC	CASTPRAANYGYTF
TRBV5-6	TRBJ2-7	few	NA	TGTGCCAGCAGCTTGATTGGCAGGAACTACGAGCAGTACTTC	CASSLIGRNYEQYF
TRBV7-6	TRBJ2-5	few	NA	TGTGCCAGCAGTACCTTAGCGCGTCAAGAGACCCAGTACTTC	CASSTLARQETQYF
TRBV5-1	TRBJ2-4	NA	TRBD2	TGCGCCAGCAGCTTGGTTGGACTAGCAGACATTCAGTACTTC	CASSLVGLADIQYF
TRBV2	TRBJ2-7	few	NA	TGTGCCAGCAGTGGGGGGTCTCGCTACGAGCAGTACTTC	CASSGGSRYEQYF
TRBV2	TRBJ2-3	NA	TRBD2	TGTGCCAGCAGGGGAAGACTAGCGTCCACAGATACGCAGTATTTT	CASRGRLASTDTQYF
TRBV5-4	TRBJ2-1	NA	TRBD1	TGTGCCAGCAGCTCGGGACAGGGGGCTTCTCGGGAGCAGTTCTTC	CASSSGQGASREQFF
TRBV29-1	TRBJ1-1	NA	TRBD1	TGCAGCGTCCACCCGACAGGGCGGACTGAAGCTTTCTTT	CSVHPTGRTEAFF
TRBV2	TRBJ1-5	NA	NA	TGTGCCAGCAGTGTAGGAGGGAGCAATCAGCCCCAGCATTTT	CASSVGGSNQPQHF
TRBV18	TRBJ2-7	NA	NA	TGTGCCAGCTCACCCGCAGGGATTCTCTCCTACGAGCAGTACTTC	CASSPAGILSYEQYF
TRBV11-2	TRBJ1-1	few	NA	TGTGCCAGCAGCCCCGGACCGGCGAACACTGAAGCTTTCTTT	CASSPGPANTEAFF
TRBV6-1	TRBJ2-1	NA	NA	TGTGCCAGCAGTAATCGGACGAACAATGAGCAGTTCTTC	CASSNRTNNEQFF
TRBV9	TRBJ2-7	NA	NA	TGTGCCAGCAGCGTCAGATCCCAGGGGGAGCAGTACTTC	CASSVRSQGEQYF
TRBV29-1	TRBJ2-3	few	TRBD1	TGCAGCGTCGGGACCAGGGGGACAGATACGCAGTATTTT	CSVGTRGTDTQYF
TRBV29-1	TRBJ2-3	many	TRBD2	TGCAGCGTTGAGAGCGGGAGGACAGATACGCAGTATTTT	CSVESGRTDTQYF
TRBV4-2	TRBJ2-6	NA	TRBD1	TGTGCCAGCAGCCAAGAGGGCGGACAGGGGGCACCTGGGGCCAACGTCCTGACTTTC	CASSQEGGQGAPGANVLTF
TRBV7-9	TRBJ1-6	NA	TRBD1	TGTGCCAGCAGCTCCGACGGGACAGGGCTTTCACCCCTCCACTTT	CASSSDGTGLSPLHF
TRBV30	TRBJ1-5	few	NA	TGTGCCTGGAGTCACGTGGGGGGCAATCAGCCCCAGCATTTT	CAWSHVGGNQPQHF
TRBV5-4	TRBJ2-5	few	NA	TGTGCCAGCAGCCCTCCGGGGGCGGAGGAGACCCAGTACTTC	CASSPPGAEETQYF
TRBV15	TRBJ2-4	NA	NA	TGTGCCACCAGCGGACAAAGCATTCAGTACTTC	CATSGQSIQYF
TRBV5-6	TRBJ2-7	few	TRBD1	TGTGCCAGCAGCTTGAGGGACAGCTCCTACGAGCAGTACTTC	CASSLRDSSYEQYF
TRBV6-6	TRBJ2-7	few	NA	TGTGCCAGCAGGGCGGGAAAGGGGGCAAGGGACGAGCAGTACTTC	CASRAGKGARDEQYF
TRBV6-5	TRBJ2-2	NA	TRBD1	TGTGCCAGCAAAAACAACAGGGGGCACGGGGAGCTGTTTTTT	CASKNNRGHGELFF
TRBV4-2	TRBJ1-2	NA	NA	TGTGCCAGTAAAGGGAATAGGAACTATGGCTACACCTTC	CASKGNRNYGYTF
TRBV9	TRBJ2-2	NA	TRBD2	TGTGCCAGCAGCGTAGACCCCATGGGACTAGCGGGGGGGCCCGGGGAGCTGTTTTTT	CASSVDPMGLAGGPGELFF
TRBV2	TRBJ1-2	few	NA	TGTGCCAGCAGTACCGACAGGAACTATGGCTACACCTTC	CASSTDRNYGYTF
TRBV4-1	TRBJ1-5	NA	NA	TGCGCCAGCAGCCATCAGGACCTTAATCAGCCCCAGCATTTT	CASSHQDLNQPQHF
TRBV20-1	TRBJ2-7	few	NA	TGCAGTGCTCGGGATGCCTACGAGCAGTACTTC	CSARDAYEQYF
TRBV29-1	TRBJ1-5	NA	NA	TGCAGCGTGGGGAGGGGTAGCAATCAGCCCCAGCATTTT	CSVGRGSNQPQHF
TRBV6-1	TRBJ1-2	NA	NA	TGTGCCAGCAGTGAAGGCCCAGGTGCTAACTATGGCTACACCTTC	CASSEGPGANYGYTF
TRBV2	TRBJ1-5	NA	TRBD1	TGTGCCAGCAGCGGACAGGAGAATCAGCCCCAGCATTTT	CASSGQENQPQHF
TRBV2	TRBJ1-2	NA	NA	TGTGCCAGCAGTGATTCTAGGGCCTATGGCTACACCTTC	CASSDSRAYGYTF
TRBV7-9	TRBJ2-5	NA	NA	TGTGCCAGCAGCTTCCCGGAGGGCAGCATCCAAGAGACCCAGTACTTC	CASSFPEGSIQETQYF
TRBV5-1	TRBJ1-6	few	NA	TGCGCCAGCAGCTTGTGGGCAGGCGTTAATTCACCCCTCCACTTT	CASSLWAGVNSPLHF
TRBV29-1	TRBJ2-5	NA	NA	TGCAGCGTTGGTCGGCAAAGGGCTGAGACCCAGTACTTC	CSVGRQRAETQYF
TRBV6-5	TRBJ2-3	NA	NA	TGTGCCAGCGGGGTGGGGAGAGATACGCAGTATTTT	CASGVGRDTQYF
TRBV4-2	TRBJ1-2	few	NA	TGTGCCAGCAGCCAAGATTGGGGCTACACCTTC	CASSQDWGYTF
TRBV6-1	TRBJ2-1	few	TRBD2	TGTGCCAGCAGTGTGACTAGCGACAATGAGCAGTTCTTC	CASSVTSDNEQFF
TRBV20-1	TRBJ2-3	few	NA	TGCAGTGCTAGTGGTGCAGATACGCAGTATTTT	CSASGADTQYF